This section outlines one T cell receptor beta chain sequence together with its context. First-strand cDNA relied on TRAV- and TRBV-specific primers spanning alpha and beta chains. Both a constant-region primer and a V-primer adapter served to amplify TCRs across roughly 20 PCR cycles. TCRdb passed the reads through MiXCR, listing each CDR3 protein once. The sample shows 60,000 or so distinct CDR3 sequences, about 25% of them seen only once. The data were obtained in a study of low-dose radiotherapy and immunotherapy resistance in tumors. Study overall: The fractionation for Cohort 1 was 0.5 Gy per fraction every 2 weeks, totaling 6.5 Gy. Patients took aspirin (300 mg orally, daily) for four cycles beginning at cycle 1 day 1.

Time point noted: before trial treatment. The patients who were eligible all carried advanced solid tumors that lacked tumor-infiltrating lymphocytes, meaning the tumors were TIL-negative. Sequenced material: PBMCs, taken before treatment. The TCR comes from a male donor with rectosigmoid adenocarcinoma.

The DNA for the CDR3 is TGTGCCAGCAGCGTAGCAGGGGGCGATAAAGAGACCCAGTACTTC. Its translation is CASSVAGGDKETQYF. The chain combines TRBV9 with TRBJ2-5; TRBD1 matches at 8 bases. The length of the CDR3 is 15 residues. V was pared by 0 bases and J by 3 bases, with 4 bases of the junction left unmatched. Looked up from germline, CDR1 is SGDLS and CDR2 is YYNGEE.